These 22 T cell receptor beta chains share one sample of origin, sequenced in a study of shared clonotypes between healthy human individuals. Using immunoSEQ multiplex PCR, the repertoire was profiled, and TCRdb retains in-frame clones only, with some absent. In the table there are a few million clones, 95% of which are singletons. The sequenced sample was naive CD4+ T cells sorted from blood. Subset defined: CD45RA+ positively selected. The receptors come from a man between 18 and 29 years old in good health.

This chain links TRBV6-1 with TRBJ1-2; 8 nucleotides agree with TRBD1. The germline V gene has CDR1 MNHNS and CDR2 SASEGT. The CDR3 totals 14 residues. Losses at the gene ends were 7 bases for V and 4 bases for J; bases not matched to a gene: 8. Written as DNA, the CDR3 is TGTGCCAGCACTTTTTCGGACAGGGCCTATGGCTACACCTTC. This gives the protein CASTFSDRAYGYTF.

Only one count was recorded for this clone. The J gene is TRBJ2-2, the V gene TRBV19; 11 bases agree with TRBD2. Unmatched junction bases numbered 10, after V lost 3 bases and J lost 1 base. The CDR3 length is 19 residues. Germline-derived CDR1 and CDR2 are LNHDA and SQIVND (reference sequence). CDR3 loop: CASSIIWLAGGLNTGELFF. The DNA of the CDR3 is TGTGCCAGTAGTATTATATGGCTAGCGGGAGGATTGAACACCGGGGAGCTGTTTTTT.

This rearrangement joins TRBV27 to TRBJ1-2, with 7 positions matching TRBD1. This CDR3 is 15 amino acids long. Germline loops: CDR1 MNHEY, CDR2 SMNVEV (reference sequence). Trimming at V came to 5 bases and at J to 4 bases, leaving 10 bases not matched to a gene. The DNA of the CDR3 is TGTGCCAGCAGTCCTTACAGGGGAGAAACCTATGGCTACACCTTC. It specifies CASSPYRGETYGYTF.

The genes are TRBV7-2 and TRBJ1-5; D remains unclear. The V end lost 1 base, the J end lost 11 bases, and 12 bases lay between the germline ends. Germline CDR1 is SGHTA and CDR2 is FQGNSA. The CDR3 is 13 amino acids. The DNA of the CDR3 is TGTGCCAGCAGCTTAGTTTTCGTCGAGGCCCAGCATTTT. It translates to CASSLVFVEAQHF. Looking up the rest from reference TRBV7-2 and TRBJ1-5 gives the full variable domain: GAGVSQSPSNKVTEKGKDVELRCDPISGHTALYWYRQSLGQGLEFLIYFQGNSAPDKSGLPSDRFSAERTGGSVSTLTIQRTQQEDSAVYLCASSLVFVEAQHFGDGTRLSIL.

V usage is TRBV14 and J usage is TRBJ1-2; D call uncertain. The CDR3 consists of 17 residues. V lost 1 base and J lost 1, with 16 bases in between. The germline gives CDR1 SGHDN, CDR2 FVKESK. The CDR3 loop is CASSQVVLKIFNYGYTF. The CDR3 DNA sequence: TGTGCCAGCAGCCAAGTGGTCCTTAAGATCTTTAACTATGGCTACACCTTC.

This clone is a singleton in its sample. The V call is TRBV5-4, the J call TRBJ1-4; the D gene is possibly TRBD1 (6 bases). Germline CDR1 and CDR2: SGHNT and YYREEE (reference sequence). The CDR3 length is 16 residues. The V gene lost 4 bases and the J gene lost 0 bases, with 13 bases spanning the gap. CDR3 nucleotides: TGTGCCAGCAGCCCAGGGGCGGGTCCAACTAATGAAAAACTGTTTTTT. Protein sequence: CASSPGAGPTNEKLFF. The complete variable domain, with remaining parts taken from reference TRBV5-4 and TRBJ1-4, reads ETGVTQSPTHLIKTRGQQVTLRCSSQSGHNTVSWYQQALGQGPQFIFQYYREEENGRGNFPPRFSGLQFPNYSSELNVNALELDDSALYLCASSPGAGPTNEKLFFGSGTQLSVL.

V and J are TRBV30 and TRBJ2-7, with D possibly TRBD2 on 6 matching bases. The germline gives CDR1 GTSNPN, CDR2 SVGIG (reference sequence). The CDR3 sequence is 15 residues long. Between the trimmed V and J ends, which lost 0 bases and 7 bases, there was a span of 19 bases. This CDR3 is CAWSVGGTATGEQYF. The CDR3 DNA reads TGTGCCTGGAGTGTAGGCGGGACGGCCACCGGGGAGCAGTACTTC.

This chain uses TRBV18 with TRBJ1-2; D is uncertain. The CDR3 is made up of 14 amino acids. Germline CDR1 KGHSH, CDR2 LQKENI. V lost 1 base to trimming and J lost 2 bases, with 8 bases between them. CDR3 nucleotides: TGTGCCAGCTCACCACGTAATGCCAACTATGGCTACACCTTC. It encodes CASSPRNANYGYTF.

The chain is built from TRBV27 and TRBJ2-7; unclear D gene. Trimming removed 8 bases from V and 6 bases from J, with 17 bases in between. The CDR3 is made up of 13 amino acids. Germline values: CDR1 MNHEY, CDR2 SMNVEV (reference sequence). CDR3 sequence: CASLDQTPCEQYF. The DNA of the CDR3 is TGTGCCAGCTTGGACCAAACTCCTTGCGAGCAGTACTTC.

The rearrangement joins TRBV9 to TRBJ1-6, with TRBD1 identical over 7 bases. V lost 4 bases, J lost 11 bases, and 9 bases stayed unmatched. The germline V gene encodes CDR1 SGDLS and CDR2 YYNGEE. This CDR3 is 14 amino acids long. CDR3 DNA: TGTGCCAGCAGCCCCGGGACAGACCCCCCACCCCTCCACTTT. This gives the protein CASSPGTDPPPLHF.

J is TRBJ1-2 and V is TRBV19; no clear D gene. Germline values: CDR1 LNHDA, CDR2 SQIVND (reference sequence). Trimming shortened V by 3 bases and J by 0 bases, and 14 bases separated the two germline ends. The CDR3 contains 16 residues. The CDR3 region is CASSMWAGRSNYGYTF. CDR3 bases: TGTGCCAGTAGTATGTGGGCAGGTCGTTCTAACTATGGCTACACCTTC.

This clone was seen once. This chain's CDR3 is CASSQGQQRSGYTF. Here the CDR3 DNA reads TGCGCCAGCAGCCAAGGTCAACAGAGAAGTGGCTACACCTTC. The V call is TRBV4-3, the J call TRBJ1-2, with D hard to call. CDR3 length equals 14 residues. Trimming stripped 1 base from V and 7 bases from J, with 13 bases between. The V gene's germline CDR1 is LGHNA and CDR2 YSLEER.

The rearrangement joins TRBV30 to TRBJ1-2; a weak D match, TRBD1 (5 bases). There are 15 residues in the CDR3. Trimming left V 6 bases short and J 4 bases short, with 21 bases between. The V gene's germline CDR1 is GTSNPN and CDR2 SVGIG (reference sequence). The CDR3 spells CACSYPQASLYGYTF. CDR3 sequence (DNA): TGTGCCTGTTCGTACCCACAGGCTTCTCTCTATGGCTACACCTTC.

The V and J genes are TRBV2 and TRBJ2-7; D not certain. The CDR3 contains 10 residues. Germline CDR1 reads SNHLY; CDR2 reads FYNNEI. V lost 3 bases and J lost 9, with 6 bases in between. CDR3 nucleotides: TGTGCCAGCAGTGATGCATTGCAGTACTTC. As protein: CASSDALQYF.

Regarding this clone: Other DNA sequences of this sample code for an identical CDR3. V is TRBV30 and J is TRBJ1-1; D remains unclear. This CDR3 contains 13 residues. Germline CDR1 GTSNPN, CDR2 SVGIG (reference sequence). Trimming removed 2 bases from V and 0 bases from J, with 7 bases in between. The CDR3 reads CAWSRGLNTEAFF. CDR3 coding DNA: TGTGCCTGGAGTCGGGGTCTGAACACTGAAGCTTTCTTT.

This chain uses TRBV10-3 with TRBJ2-3, with D possibly TRBD1 on 6 matching bases. V dropped 6 bases and J dropped 2 bases, with 12 bases sitting between them. Germline CDR1 ENHRY, CDR2 SYGVKD. The CDR3 length is 14 residues. CDR3 sequence: CAIRGTPTTDTQYF. The DNA of the CDR3 is TGTGCCATCAGGGGGACACCAACCACAGATACGCAGTATTTT.

V and J are TRBV7-9 and TRBJ2-5; weak D call: TRBD2 (6 bases). Germline V gene lookup returns CDR1 SEHNR and CDR2 FQNEAQ (reference sequence). Trimming removed 2 bases from V and 1 base from J, with 11 bases in between. CDR3 length: 15 residues. CDR3 amino acids: CASSLRLGGQETQYF. DNA for the CDR3: TGTGCCAGCAGCTTAAGGTTGGGGGGCCAAGAGACCCAGTACTTC.

The chain employs TRBV15 and TRBJ2-3; D perhaps matches TRBD2 (6 bases). Trimming removed 0 bases at V and 3 bases at J, with 13 bases between. Germline assignment: CDR1 LNHNV and CDR2 YYDKDF (reference sequence). This CDR3 contains 16 residues. CDR3 protein: CATSRDRLELTDTQYF. CDR3 DNA: TGTGCCACCAGCAGAGATAGACTAGAATTAACAGATACGCAGTATTTT.

V usage is TRBV2 and J usage is TRBJ2-5; 7 nucleotides agree with TRBD1. V trimming: 8 bases; J trimming: 5 bases; junction bases outside the gene matches: 8. The germline V gene has CDR1 SNHLY and CDR2 FYNNEI. CDR3 length: 13 residues. This chain's CDR3 is CASSGGTAETQYF. DNA for the CDR3: TGTGCCAGCTCAGGGGGTACAGCGGAGACCCAGTACTTC.

The chain is built from TRBV18 and TRBJ2-7; D is unresolved. V shed 4 bases and J shed 3 bases, with 13 bases lying between them. The germline gives CDR1 KGHSH, CDR2 LQKENI. This CDR3 has 14 residues. CDR3 protein: CASSQIQSDYEQYF. The CDR3 DNA reads TGTGCCAGCTCACAGATACAGTCTGACTACGAGCAGTACTTC. Using reference TRBV18 and TRBJ2-7 for the parts outside the CDR3, the full variable domain is NAGVMQNPRHLVRRRGQEARLRCSPMKGHSHVYWYRQLPEEGLKFMVYLQKENIIDESGMPKERFSAEFPKEGPSILRIQQVVRGDSAAYFCASSQIQSDYEQYFGPGTRLTVT.

The chain recombines TRBV2 with TRBJ1-4, with 9 positions matching TRBD1. The germline V gene has CDR1 SNHLY and CDR2 FYNNEI. V lost 3 bases to trimming and J lost 6 bases; unmatched junction nucleotides: 2. The CDR3 covers 14 residues. CDR3 DNA sequence: TGTGCCAGCAGTGAGAGGACAGGGGATGAAAAACTGTTTTTT. Translation gives CASSERTGDEKLFF.

The chain carries TRBV7-2 and TRBJ2-6; D not certain. Trimming shortened V by 2 bases and J by 0 bases, and 5 bases separated the two germline ends. There are 15 residues in the CDR3. Per the germline V gene, CDR1 is SGHTA and CDR2 is FQGNSA. Written as DNA, the CDR3 is TGTGCCAGCAGCTTACGGAACTCTGGGGCCAACGTCCTGACTTTC. Amino acids: CASSLRNSGANVLTF.